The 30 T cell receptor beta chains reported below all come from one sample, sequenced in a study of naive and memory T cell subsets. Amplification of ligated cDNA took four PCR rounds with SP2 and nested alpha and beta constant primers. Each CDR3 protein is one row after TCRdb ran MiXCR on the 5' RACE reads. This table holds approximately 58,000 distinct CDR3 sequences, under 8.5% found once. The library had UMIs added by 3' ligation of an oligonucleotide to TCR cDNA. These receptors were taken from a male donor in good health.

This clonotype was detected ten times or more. The chain's CDR3 is CSASANTQYF. DNA of the CDR3: TGCAGTGCTTCGGCCAATACGCAGTATTTT. The chain combines TRBV20-1 with TRBJ2-3; D is uncertain. Trimming took off 5 bases at V and 7 bases at J, with 7 bases between the two ends. Germline assignment: CDR1 DFQATT and CDR2 SNEGSKA (reference sequence). The CDR3 is 10 amino acids.

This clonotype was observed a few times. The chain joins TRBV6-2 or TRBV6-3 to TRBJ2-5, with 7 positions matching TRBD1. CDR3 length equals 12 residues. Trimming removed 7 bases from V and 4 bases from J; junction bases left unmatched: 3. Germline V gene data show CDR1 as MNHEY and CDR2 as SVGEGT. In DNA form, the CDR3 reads TGTGCCAGCAAGGGGGCCGTAGAGACCCAGTACTTC. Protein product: CASKGAVETQYF.

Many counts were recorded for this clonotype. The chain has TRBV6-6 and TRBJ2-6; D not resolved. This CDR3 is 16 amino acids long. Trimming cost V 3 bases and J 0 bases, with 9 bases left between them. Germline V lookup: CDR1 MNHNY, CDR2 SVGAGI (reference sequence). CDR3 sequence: CASSYGPGSGANVLTF. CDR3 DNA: TGTGCCAGCAGTTATGGTCCTGGCTCTGGGGCCAACGTCCTGACTTTC.

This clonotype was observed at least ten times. The CDR3 loop reads CSAHRGRETQYF. DNA for the CDR3: TGCAGTGCTCACAGGGGGCGAGAGACCCAGTACTTC. The rearrangement links TRBV20-1 to TRBJ2-5, with 9 bases that match TRBD1. Per the germline V gene, CDR1 is DFQATT and CDR2 is SNEGSKA (reference sequence). V was clipped by 5 bases and J by 4 bases; unmatched bases: 2. This CDR3 region has 12 residues.

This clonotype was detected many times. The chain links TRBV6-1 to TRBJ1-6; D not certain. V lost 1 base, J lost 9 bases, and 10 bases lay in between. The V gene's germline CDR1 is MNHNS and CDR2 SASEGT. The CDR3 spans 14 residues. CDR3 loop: CASSEVRGSSPLHF. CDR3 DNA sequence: TGTGCCAGCAGTGAAGTCCGGGGTAGTTCACCCCTCCACTTT.

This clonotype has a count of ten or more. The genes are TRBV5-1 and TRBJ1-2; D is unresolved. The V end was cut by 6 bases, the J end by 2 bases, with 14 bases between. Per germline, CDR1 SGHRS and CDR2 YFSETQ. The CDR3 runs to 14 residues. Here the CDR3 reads CASTLEDINYGYTF. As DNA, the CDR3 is TGCGCCAGCACCCTGGAGGATATAAACTATGGCTACACCTTC.

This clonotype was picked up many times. Written as DNA, the CDR3 is TGTGCCAGCAGCTTAGTGTCTGCAGAGACCCAGTACTTC. Amino acid sequence: CASSLVSAETQYF. The chain carries TRBV7-2 and TRBJ2-5; D is undetermined. This CDR3 region has 13 residues. The germline V gene has CDR1 SGHTA and CDR2 FQGNSA. V was clipped by 1 base and J by 4 bases, with 7 bases between them.

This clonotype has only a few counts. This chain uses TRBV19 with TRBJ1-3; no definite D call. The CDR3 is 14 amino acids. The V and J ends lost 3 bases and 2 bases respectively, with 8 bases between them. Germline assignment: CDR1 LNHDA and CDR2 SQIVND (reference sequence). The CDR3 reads CASSMRTAGNTIYF. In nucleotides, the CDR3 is TGTGCCAGTAGTATGCGGACGGCTGGAAACACCATATATTTT.

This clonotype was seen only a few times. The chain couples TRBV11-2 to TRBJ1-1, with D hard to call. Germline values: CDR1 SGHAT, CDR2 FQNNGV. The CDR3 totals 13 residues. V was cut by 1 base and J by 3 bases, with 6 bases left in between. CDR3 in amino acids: CASSLALYTEAFF. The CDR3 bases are TGTGCCAGCAGCTTAGCTCTTTACACTGAAGCTTTCTTT.

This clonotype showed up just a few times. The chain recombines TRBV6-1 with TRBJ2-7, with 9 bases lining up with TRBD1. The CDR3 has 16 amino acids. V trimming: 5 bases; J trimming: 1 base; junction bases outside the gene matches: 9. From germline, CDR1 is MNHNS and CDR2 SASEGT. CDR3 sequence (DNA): TGTGCCAGCAGTACCTGGGACAGGGCCATGTCCTACGAGCAGTACTTC. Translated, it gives CASSTWDRAMSYEQYF.

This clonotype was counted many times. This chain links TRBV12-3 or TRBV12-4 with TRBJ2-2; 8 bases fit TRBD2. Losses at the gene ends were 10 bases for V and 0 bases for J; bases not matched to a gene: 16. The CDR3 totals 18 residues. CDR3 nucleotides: TGTGCCACCCGACGGGTAGCGGGGCATATCGCGAACACCGGGGAGCTGTTTTTT. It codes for CATRRVAGHIANTGELFF.

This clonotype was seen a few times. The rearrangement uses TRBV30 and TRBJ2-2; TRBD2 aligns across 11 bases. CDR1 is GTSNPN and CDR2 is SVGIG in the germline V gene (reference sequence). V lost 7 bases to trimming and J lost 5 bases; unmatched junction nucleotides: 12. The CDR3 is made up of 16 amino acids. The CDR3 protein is CAFGWTSGSGTGELFF. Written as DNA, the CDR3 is TGTGCCTTTGGATGGACTAGCGGGTCTGGAACCGGGGAGCTGTTTTTT.

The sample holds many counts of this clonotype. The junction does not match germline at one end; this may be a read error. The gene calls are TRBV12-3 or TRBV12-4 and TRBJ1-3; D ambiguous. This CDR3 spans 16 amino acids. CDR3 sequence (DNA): TGTGCCAGCAGCTTAGACCCGACTGAGTCTGGAAACACCATATATTTT. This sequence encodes CASSLDPTESGNTIYF.

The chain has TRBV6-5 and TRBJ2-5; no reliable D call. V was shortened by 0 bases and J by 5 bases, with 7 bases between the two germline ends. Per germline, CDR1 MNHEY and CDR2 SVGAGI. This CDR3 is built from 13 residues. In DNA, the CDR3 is TGTGCCAGCAGTTACTCGATAAGCGAGACCCAGTACTTC. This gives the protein CASSYSISETQYF.

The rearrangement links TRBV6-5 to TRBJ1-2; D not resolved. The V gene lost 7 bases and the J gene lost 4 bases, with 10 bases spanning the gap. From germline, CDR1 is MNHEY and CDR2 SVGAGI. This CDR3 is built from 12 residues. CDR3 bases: TGTGCCAGCAACTCAGGTCGCTATGGCTACACCTTC. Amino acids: CASNSGRYGYTF.

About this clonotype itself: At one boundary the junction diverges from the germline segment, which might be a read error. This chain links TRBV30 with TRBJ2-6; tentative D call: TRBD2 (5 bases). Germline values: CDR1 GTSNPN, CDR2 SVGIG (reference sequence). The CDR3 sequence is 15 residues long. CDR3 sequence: CARSVGGGGANVLTF. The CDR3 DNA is TGTGCCCGGAGTGTAGGAGGAGGTGGGGCCAACGTCCTGACTTTC.

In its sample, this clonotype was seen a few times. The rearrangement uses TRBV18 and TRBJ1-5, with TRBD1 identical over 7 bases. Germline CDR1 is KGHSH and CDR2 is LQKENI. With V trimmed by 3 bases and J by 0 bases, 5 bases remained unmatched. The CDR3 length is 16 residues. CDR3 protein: CASSPTGTDSNQPQHF. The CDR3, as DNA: TGTGCCAGCTCACCTACCGGGACAGATAGCAATCAGCCCCAGCATTTT.

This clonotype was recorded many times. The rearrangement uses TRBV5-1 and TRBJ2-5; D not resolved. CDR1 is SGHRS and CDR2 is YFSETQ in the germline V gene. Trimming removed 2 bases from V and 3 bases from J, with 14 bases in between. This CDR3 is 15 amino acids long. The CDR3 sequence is CASSFTAGREETQYF. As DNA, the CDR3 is TGCGCCAGCAGCTTCACGGCTGGACGAGAAGAGACCCAGTACTTC.

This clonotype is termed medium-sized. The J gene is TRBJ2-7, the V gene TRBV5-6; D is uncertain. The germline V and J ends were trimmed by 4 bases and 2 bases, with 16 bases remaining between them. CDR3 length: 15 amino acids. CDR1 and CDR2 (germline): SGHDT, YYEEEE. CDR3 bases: TGTGCCAGCAGCCTTCCCGGGCCCTTAGCCTACGAGCAGTACTTC. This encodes CASSLPGPLAYEQYF.

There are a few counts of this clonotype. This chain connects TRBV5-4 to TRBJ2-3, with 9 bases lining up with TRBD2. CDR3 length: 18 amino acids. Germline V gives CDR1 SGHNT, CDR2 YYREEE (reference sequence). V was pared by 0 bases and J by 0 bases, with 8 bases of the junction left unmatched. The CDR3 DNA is TGTGCCAGCAGCTTGGCCTGGTCTAGCGGGACTAGCACAGATACGCAGTATTTT. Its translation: CASSLAWSSGTSTDTQYF. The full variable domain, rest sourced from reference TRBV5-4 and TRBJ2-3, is ETGVTQSPTHLIKTRGQQVTLRCSSQSGHNTVSWYQQALGQGPQFIFQYYREEENGRGNFPPRFSGLQFPNYSSELNVNALELDDSALYLCASSLAWSSGTSTDTQYFGPGTRLTVL.

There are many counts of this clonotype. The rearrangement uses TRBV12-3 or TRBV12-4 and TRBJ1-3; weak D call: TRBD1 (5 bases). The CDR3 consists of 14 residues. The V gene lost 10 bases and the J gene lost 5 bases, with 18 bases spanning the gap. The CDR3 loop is CATGLGSLRNTIYF. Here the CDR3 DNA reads TGTGCCACGGGGCTGGGCTCTCTTAGAAACACCATATATTTT.

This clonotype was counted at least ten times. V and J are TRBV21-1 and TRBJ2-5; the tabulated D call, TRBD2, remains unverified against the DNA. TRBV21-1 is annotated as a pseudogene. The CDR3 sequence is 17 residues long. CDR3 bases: TGTGCCAGCAGCAAAGAAGTAAAGGAGGGGAGGGAAGAGACCCAGTACTTC. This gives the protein CASSKEVKEGREETQYF.

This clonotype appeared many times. CDR3 sequence: CASSQGGTYEQYF. The CDR3 bases are TGTGCCAGCAGCCAAGGGGGAACCTACGAGCAGTACTTC. The chain employs TRBV3-1 and TRBJ2-7; D uncertain. V shed 1 base and J shed 2 bases, with 6 bases lying between them. The germline V gene encodes CDR1 LGHDT and CDR2 YNNKEL (reference sequence). The CDR3 is 13 amino acids.

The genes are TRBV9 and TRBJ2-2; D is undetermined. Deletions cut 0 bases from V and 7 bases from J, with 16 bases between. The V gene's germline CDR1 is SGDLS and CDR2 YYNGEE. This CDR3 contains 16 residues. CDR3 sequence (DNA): TGTGCCAGCAGCGTAGCAGACGTCCCAAACTACGGGGAGCTGTTTTTT. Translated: CASSVADVPNYGELFF.

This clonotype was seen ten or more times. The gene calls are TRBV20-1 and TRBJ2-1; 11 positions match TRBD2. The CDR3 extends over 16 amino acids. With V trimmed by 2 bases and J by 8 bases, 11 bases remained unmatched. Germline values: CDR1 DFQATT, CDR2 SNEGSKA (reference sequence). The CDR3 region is CSARLRTSGSVDEQFF. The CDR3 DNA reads TGCAGTGCTAGACTACGGACTAGCGGGTCGGTCGATGAGCAGTTCTTC.

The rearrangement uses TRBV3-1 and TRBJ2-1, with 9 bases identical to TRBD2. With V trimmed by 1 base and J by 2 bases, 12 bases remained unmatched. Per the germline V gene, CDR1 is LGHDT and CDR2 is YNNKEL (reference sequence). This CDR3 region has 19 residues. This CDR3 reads CASSQGVQVRLAAYNEQFF. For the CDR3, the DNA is TGTGCCAGCAGCCAAGGCGTTCAGGTTAGACTAGCGGCCTACAATGAGCAGTTCTTC.

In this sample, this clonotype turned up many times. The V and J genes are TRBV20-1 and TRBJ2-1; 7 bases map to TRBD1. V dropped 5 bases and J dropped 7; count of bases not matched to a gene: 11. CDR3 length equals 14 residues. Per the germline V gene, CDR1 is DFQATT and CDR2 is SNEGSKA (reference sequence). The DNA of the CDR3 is TGCAGTGCTGGCCAGACAGGGTGGAGTAATGAGCAGTTCTTC. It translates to CSAGQTGWSNEQFF.

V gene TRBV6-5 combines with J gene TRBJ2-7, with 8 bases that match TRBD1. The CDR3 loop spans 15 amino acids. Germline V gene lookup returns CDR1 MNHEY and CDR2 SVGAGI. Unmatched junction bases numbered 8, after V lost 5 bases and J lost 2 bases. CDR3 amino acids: CASSATGETAYEQYF. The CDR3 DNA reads TGTGCCAGCAGTGCGACAGGGGAAACAGCCTACGAGCAGTACTTC.

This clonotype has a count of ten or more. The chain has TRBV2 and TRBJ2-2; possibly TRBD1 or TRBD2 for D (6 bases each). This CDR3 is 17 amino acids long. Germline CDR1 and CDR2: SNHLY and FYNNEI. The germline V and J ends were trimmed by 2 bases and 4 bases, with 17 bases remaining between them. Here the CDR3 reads CASSERGIGGVTGELFF. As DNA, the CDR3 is TGTGCCAGCAGTGAAAGGGGGATTGGAGGGGTCACCGGGGAGCTGTTTTTT.

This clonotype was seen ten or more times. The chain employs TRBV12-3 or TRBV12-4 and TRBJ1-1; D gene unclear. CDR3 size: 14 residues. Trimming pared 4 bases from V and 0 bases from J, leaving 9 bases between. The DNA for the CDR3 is TGTGCCAGCAGTTCAGGTTTACTGAACACTGAAGCTTTCTTT. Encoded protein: CASSSGLLNTEAFF.